This T cell receptor beta chain was sequenced during a study of post-analysis software for immune sequencing data. Study background: The patients showed relapsing-remitting, secondary progressive and progressive-relapsing multiple sclerosis courses. Study conclusions and caveats: Among multiple sclerosis patients, normalized Chao1 diversity was significantly below that of controls. Roughly five TRBV segments occurring more often in patients than controls included TRBV5-6, TRBV5-1 and TRBV20-1.

TCR beta cDNA libraries had unique molecular identifiers. When about 0.85 to 11 million T cells were used, they gave some 540,000 cDNA molecules. TCRdb re-called the PCR reads with MiXCR, one entry per CDR3 protein. In the table there are about 150,000 distinct CDR3 sequences, around 28% of which are singletons. CDR1 and CDR2 (germline): SQVTM, ANQGSEA. CDR3 length: 14 amino acids. This clonotype has just one count. Its target is not known. Specimen: blood. The J gene is TRBJ2-4, the V gene TRBV29-1; D gene ambiguous. The J call may be incorrect, as the DNA end agrees better with TRBJ2-7. This clonotype originated in a girl between 5 and 17 years old with multiple sclerosis. The CDR3, as DNA: TGCAGCGTTGGAGGTGGTAACTCGACCTACGAGCAGTACTTC. It is translated as CSVGGGNSTYEQYF.